The present TCR beta chain was sequenced within a study of OX40 agonist ivuxolimab in advanced cancers. About the study: Head and neck, renal cell, melanoma or hepatocellular carcinoma were the cancers that dose-escalation patients had. One patient with hepatocellular carcinoma and two with cutaneous melanoma, three in all, had partial responses.

The table lists this clone with a count of one. The protocol was immunoSEQ multiplex PCR, while the TCRdb copy is restricted to in-frame clones and leaves out a portion. The sample lists about 82,000 clones; 75% to 90% were seen once. Blood sampling took place at baseline, cycle 4 day 1, and cycle 7 day 1. Trimming cost V 5 bases and J 0 bases, with 6 bases left between them. Germline V gene data show CDR1 as MNHEY and CDR2 as SMNVEV (reference sequence). This CDR3 is built from 13 residues. The starting material was CD4+ or CD8+ T cells sorted from blood, obtained in a trial of the OX40 agonist ivuxolimab. V and J are TRBV27 and TRBJ2-3; D not certain. This sequence was found in an adult with an advanced solid tumor such as melanoma, head and neck, liver or kidney cancer. The CDR3 sequence is CASSPYSTDTQYF. The CDR3 coding sequence is TGTGCCAGCAGTCCCTACAGCACAGATACGCAGTATTTT.